Below, 2 T cell receptor beta chains from the same sample are listed, as sequenced in a study of technical replicates of blood from four donors. Measured with immunoSEQ multiplex PCR; TCRdb has only the in-frame clones, and not every one. Of tens of thousands of clones listed, about 90% are singletons. The sample taken for sequencing was T cells isolated from PBMCs. The source is a human donor in good health.

This chain uses TRBV4-2 with TRBJ2-5; D is uncertain. The germline CDR1 and CDR2 sequences are LGHNA and YNFKEQ. Trimming took 0 bases from V and 6 from J, leaving 14 bases between them. There are 15 residues in the CDR3. CDR3 sequence: CASSQDILVGQTQYF. The CDR3 DNA reads TGTGCCAGCAGCCAAGACATTCTAGTTGGCCAGACCCAGTACTTC.

V gene TRBV6-1 combines with J gene TRBJ2-7; 9 nucleotides match TRBD2. After removal of 7 bases from V and 2 bases from J, the junction contained 9 bases not matched to a gene. CDR3 length: 15 residues. Germline loops: CDR1 MNHNS, CDR2 SASEGT. The DNA for the CDR3 is TGTGCCAGCAATCCGAGCGGGAGGCTCCCCTACGAGCAGTACTTC. This gives the protein CASNPSGRLPYEQYF.